These T cell receptor beta chains were read from a single sample in a study of PD-1 blockade in classical Hodgkin lymphoma. Method: immunoSEQ multiplex PCR; TCRdb's copy keeps in-frame clones and lacks some. The sample holds about 33,000 clones, 70% to 80% seen once. The sample was peripheral blood mononuclear cells (PBMCs), taken before the fourth cycle of nivolumab. These receptor sequences come from a human donor with classical Hodgkin lymphoma. CDR3s include the opening cysteine and the closing phenylalanine or tryptophan. The order of the fields is V gene, D gene, CDR3 protein. D genes are given only for firm matches.

v_gene: TRBV7-3; d_gene: TRBD2; CDR3aa: CASSLKAPLAGGYTDTQYF
v_gene: TRBV5-1; d_gene: .; CDR3aa: CASSHRESSSGANTGELFF
v_gene: TRBV4-3; d_gene: .; CDR3aa: CASSPLTGGQETQYF
v_gene: TRBV27; d_gene: TRBD1; CDR3aa: CASSLMGQGDQPQHF
v_gene: TRBV7-6; d_gene: TRBD1; CDR3aa: CASSLGAGGTQQPQHF
v_gene: TRBV7-7; d_gene: .; CDR3aa: CASSLQAHDEQYF
v_gene: TRBV6-5; d_gene: .; CDR3aa: CASSYGEGPAYEQYF
v_gene: TRBV21-1; d_gene: .; CDR3aa: CASSKGPRESNQPQHF
v_gene: TRBV7-9; d_gene: TRBD2; CDR3aa: CASSSGLAGGQETQYF
v_gene: TRBV29-1; d_gene: .; CDR3aa: CSVVRGIEAFF
v_gene: TRBV9; d_gene: TRBD1; CDR3aa: CASSASGTGPGNTIYF
v_gene: TRBV7-2; d_gene: .; CDR3aa: CASSLVAEGYGYTF
v_gene: TRBV11-2; d_gene: TRBD2; CDR3aa: CASSLYWREGDEQFF
v_gene: TRBV6-5; d_gene: .; CDR3aa: CASSYGVDYTF
v_gene: TRBV27; d_gene: TRBD2; CDR3aa: CASRQLAGGVEQYF
v_gene: TRBV9; d_gene: .; CDR3aa: CASRHPRDTVNTGELFF
v_gene: TRBV5-4; d_gene: .; CDR3aa: CASSIFYNEQFF
v_gene: TRBV28; d_gene: TRBD2; CDR3aa: CASSPGTSTGELFF
v_gene: TRBV14; d_gene: .; CDR3aa: CASSQGETNTEAFF
v_gene: TRBV27; d_gene: .; CDR3aa: CASSPASRETQYF
v_gene: TRBV28; d_gene: TRBD1; CDR3aa: CASSPGTGTYNEQFF
v_gene: TRBV9; d_gene: .; CDR3aa: CASSVSDGYEQYF
v_gene: TRBV5-8; d_gene: TRBD2; CDR3aa: CASSLAPGLAGITGELFF
v_gene: TRBV27; d_gene: .; CDR3aa: CASSPGGSNQPQHF
v_gene: TRBV5-1; d_gene: .; CDR3aa: CASSLAGRDEQYF
v_gene: TRBV15; d_gene: .; CDR3aa: CATSSYREETQYF
v_gene: TRBV5-8; d_gene: .; CDR3aa: CASSSGVVGKNIQYF
v_gene: TRBV2; d_gene: .; CDR3aa: CASSEDRSNYGYTF
v_gene: TRBV4-3; d_gene: .; CDR3aa: CASSQDARSQGSGGYTF
v_gene: TRBV7-2; d_gene: TRBD1; CDR3aa: CASSIGQGSAEAFF
v_gene: TRBV6-5; d_gene: TRBD1; CDR3aa: CASSWNRGDGYTF
v_gene: TRBV19; d_gene: .; CDR3aa: CASNRGGTDTQYF
v_gene: TRBV18; d_gene: .; CDR3aa: CASSPFLETGAYYGYTF
v_gene: TRBV19; d_gene: .; CDR3aa: CATDPLQGRTEAFF
v_gene: TRBV6-5; d_gene: .; CDR3aa: CASSYLGISTDTQYF
v_gene: TRBV6-5; d_gene: .; CDR3aa: CASSSSRSRYTF
v_gene: TRBV7-2; d_gene: .; CDR3aa: CASSLRRSEETQYF
v_gene: TRBV10-2; d_gene: TRBD1; CDR3aa: CASSEFTGGVYSNQPQHF
v_gene: TRBV4-1; d_gene: .; CDR3aa: CASSQVPGAGSGNTIYF
v_gene: TRBV10-3; d_gene: .; CDR3aa: CAISEGEALYNEQFF
v_gene: TRBV10-3; d_gene: .; CDR3aa: CAVDNAGTEAFF
v_gene: TRBV23-1; d_gene: .; CDR3aa: CASIVPVIFSGANVLTF
v_gene: TRBV6-6; d_gene: TRBD2; CDR3aa: CAGGGKHEQYF
v_gene: TRBV5-4; d_gene: .; CDR3aa: CASSQDRSGTYRRGYTF
v_gene: TRBV9; d_gene: .; CDR3aa: CASSVELGTGSYEQYF
v_gene: TRBV5-1; d_gene: TRBD2; CDR3aa: CASSLVGLASGELFF
v_gene: TRBV29-1; d_gene: .; CDR3aa: CSVKFTSQYF
v_gene: TRBV28; d_gene: TRBD2; CDR3aa: CASSLLAGAYEQYF
v_gene: TRBV6-1; d_gene: .; CDR3aa: CASARLGQPQHF
v_gene: TRBV4-3; d_gene: .; CDR3aa: CASSQDRAGYEQYF
v_gene: TRBV7-8; d_gene: .; CDR3aa: CASSLAGGRLADTQYF
v_gene: TRBV27; d_gene: TRBD2; CDR3aa: CASSPTPGLEETQYF
v_gene: TRBV30; d_gene: .; CDR3aa: CAWSGDSYEQYF
v_gene: TRBV18; d_gene: .; CDR3aa: CASSPPWSYEQYF
v_gene: TRBV5-1; d_gene: .; CDR3aa: CASSLYGRDTEAFF